Listed below are T cell receptor beta chains from one sample, sequenced in a study of T cell responses to AZD1222 COVID-19 vaccine. TCRdb keeps only in-frame clones here, not all; method: immunoSEQ multiplex PCR. This sample has 130,000 or so clones; about 88% occur once, and the top ten carry about 27%. Source: peripheral blood, taken on day 0 of AZD1222 vaccination. The receptor source for this set is an adult in good health. Both conserved end residues are part of each CDR3. The order of the fields is D gene, clone size, J gene, V gene, CDR3 DNA, CDR3 protein. A D gene is named only where the DNA matches it firmly. A clone size is listed for some rows: how often the clone was seen (once, few, many), or a class if it is expanded.

>.|.|TRBJ1-1|TRBV2
TGTGCCAGCAGTGGTTGGACAGAGAACACTGAAGCTTTCTTT
CASSGWTENTEAFF
>.|once|TRBJ2-5|TRBV5-1
TGCGCCAGCAGCGCGATAGACATGGAAGAGACCCAGTACTTC
CASSAIDMEETQYF
>TRBD1|.|TRBJ1-1|TRBV27
TGTGCCAGCAGACCCGACCTGACAGGGGGAGTCAGAGCTTTCTTT
CASRPDLTGGVRAFF
>TRBD1|.|TRBJ1-2|TRBV3-1/TRBV3-2
TGTGCCAGCAGCCAAGATCTATCAGGGGGGTTAGCTAACTATGGCTACACCTTC
CASSQDLSGGLANYGYTF
>.|.|TRBJ2-3|TRBV6-5
TGTGCCAGCAGTTACCGGTTCGATACTAGCACAGATACGCAGTATTTT
CASSYRFDTSTDTQYF
>.|.|TRBJ2-5|TRBV9
TGTGCCAGCAGCCCGGGTGGAAGCGTTCAAGAGACCCAGTACTTC
CASSPGGSVQETQYF
>.|.|TRBJ2-2|TRBV24-1
TGTGCCACCAGTGACCCTAGCCGCAACACCGGGGAGCTGTTTTTT
CATSDPSRNTGELFF
>.|.|TRBJ1-2|TRBV20-1
TGCAGTGCTAGTCACCCCTTCGGGGGCGGCTATGGCTACACCTTC
CSASHPFGGGYGYTF
>.|.|TRBJ2-7|TRBV5-1
TGCGCCAGCGGCCAGGACCTAGAAAGCGAGCAGTACTTC
CASGQDLESEQYF
>.|.|TRBJ1-2|TRBV18
TGTGCCAGCTCACCACCGGGGGGCGCAGAGGGCTACACCTTC
CASSPPGGAEGYTF
>.|.|TRBJ1-6|TRBV7-8
TGTGCCAGCAGCTTAGACGGGGGCGGTTCACCCCTCCACTTT
CASSLDGGGSPLHF
>.|.|TRBJ2-7|TRBV6-2/TRBV6-3
TGTGCCAGCACCCCGTGGGCTAAATACGAGCAGTACTTC
CASTPWAKYEQYF
>.|.|TRBJ2-6|TRBV14
TGTGCCAGCAGCCATCCTCTATCTGGGGCCAACGTCCTGACTTTC
CASSHPLSGANVLTF
>.|.|TRBJ1-1|TRBV3-1/TRBV3-2
TGTGCCAGCAGCCCCGCCTGGGGACGCACTGAAGCTTTCTTT
CASSPAWGRTEAFF
>.|.|TRBJ1-2|TRBV7-9
TGTGCCAGCAGCCCGACAGTCAACTATGGCTACACCTTC
CASSPTVNYGYTF